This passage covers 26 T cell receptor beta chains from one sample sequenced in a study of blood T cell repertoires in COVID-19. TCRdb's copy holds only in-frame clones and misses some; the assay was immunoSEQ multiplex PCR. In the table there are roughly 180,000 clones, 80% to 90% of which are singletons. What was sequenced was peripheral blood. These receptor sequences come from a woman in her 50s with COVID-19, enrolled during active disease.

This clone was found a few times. The CDR3: CASSQASTNTEAFF. The DNA of the CDR3 is TGTGCCAGCAGCCAAGCGAGTACGAACACTGAAGCTTTCTTT. The J gene is TRBJ1-1, the V gene TRBV3-1 (or the pseudogene TRBV3-2); D ambiguous. The CDR3 contains 14 residues. Trimming took 1 base from V and 1 from J, leaving 7 bases between them. From germline, CDR1 is LGHDT and CDR2 YNNKEL (reference sequence).

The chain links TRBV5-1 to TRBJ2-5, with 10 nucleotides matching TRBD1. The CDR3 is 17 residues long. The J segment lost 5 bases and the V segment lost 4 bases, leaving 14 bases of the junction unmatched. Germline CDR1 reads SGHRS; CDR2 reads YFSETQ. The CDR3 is CASSLGERQGARETQYF. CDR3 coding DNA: TGCGCCAGCAGCCTTGGGGAACGACAGGGGGCGCGGGAGACCCAGTACTTC.

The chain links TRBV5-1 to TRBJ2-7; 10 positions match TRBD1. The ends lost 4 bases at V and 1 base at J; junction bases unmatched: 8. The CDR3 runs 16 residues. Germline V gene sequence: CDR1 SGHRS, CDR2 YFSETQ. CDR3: CASSGGGTGVSYEQYF. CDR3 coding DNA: TGCGCCAGCAGCGGTGGTGGGACAGGGGTATCCTACGAGCAGTACTTC.

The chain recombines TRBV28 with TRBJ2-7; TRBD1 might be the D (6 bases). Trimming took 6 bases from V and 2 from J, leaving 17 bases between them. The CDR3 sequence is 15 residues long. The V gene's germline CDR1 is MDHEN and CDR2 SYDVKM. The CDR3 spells CASSSQGSSPYEQYF. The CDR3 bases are TGTGCCAGCAGCTCACAGGGATCGAGCCCCTACGAGCAGTACTTC.

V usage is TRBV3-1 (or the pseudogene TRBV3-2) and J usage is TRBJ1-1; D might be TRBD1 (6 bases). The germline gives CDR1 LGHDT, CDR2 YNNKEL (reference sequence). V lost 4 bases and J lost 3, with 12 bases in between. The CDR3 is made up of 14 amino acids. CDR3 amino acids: CASSRDTLDTEAFF. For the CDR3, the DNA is TGTGCCAGCAGCCGGGACACTCTGGACACTGAAGCTTTCTTT.

The CDR3 loop reads CASRTYSSYEQYF. CDR3 DNA sequence: TGTGCCAGCAGGACTTATAGCTCCTACGAGCAGTACTTC. V is TRBV27 and J is TRBJ2-7; D remains unclear. CDR1 is MNHEY and CDR2 is SMNVEV in the germline V gene (reference sequence). This CDR3 spans 13 amino acids. Trimming stripped 6 bases from V and 0 bases from J, with 9 bases between.

The CDR3 reads CASSPPWGVALEQFF. CDR3 nucleotide sequence: TGTGCCAGTAGTCCCCCGTGGGGAGTGGCTCTTGAGCAGTTCTTC. This chain connects TRBV19 to TRBJ2-1, with D possibly being TRBD2 (5 bases). The CDR3 contains 15 residues. V was shortened by 5 bases and J by 9 bases, with 20 bases between the two germline ends. Germline lookup yields CDR1 LNHDA and CDR2 SQIVND (reference sequence).

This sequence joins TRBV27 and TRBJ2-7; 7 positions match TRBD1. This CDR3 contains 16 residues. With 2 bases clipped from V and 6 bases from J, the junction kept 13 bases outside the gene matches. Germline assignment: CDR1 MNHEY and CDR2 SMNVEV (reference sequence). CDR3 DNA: TGTGCCAGCAGTTTAAGGTGGGACAGTTACAAAGCCGAGCAGTACTTC. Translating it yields CASSLRWDSYKAEQYF.

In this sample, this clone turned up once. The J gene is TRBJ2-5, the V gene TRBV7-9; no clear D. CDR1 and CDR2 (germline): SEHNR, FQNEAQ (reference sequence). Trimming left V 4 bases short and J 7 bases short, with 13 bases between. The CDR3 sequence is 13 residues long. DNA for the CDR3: TGTGCCAGCAGCTCGACCTCATCGGGGACCCAGTACTTC. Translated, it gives CASSSTSSGTQYF.

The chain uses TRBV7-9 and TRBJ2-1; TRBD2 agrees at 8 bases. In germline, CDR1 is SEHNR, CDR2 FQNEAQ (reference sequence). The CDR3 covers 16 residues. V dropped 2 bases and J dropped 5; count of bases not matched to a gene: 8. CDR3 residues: CASSLSGGAFDNEQFF. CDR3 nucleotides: TGTGCCAGCAGCTTATCCGGGGGGGCCTTTGACAATGAGCAGTTCTTC.

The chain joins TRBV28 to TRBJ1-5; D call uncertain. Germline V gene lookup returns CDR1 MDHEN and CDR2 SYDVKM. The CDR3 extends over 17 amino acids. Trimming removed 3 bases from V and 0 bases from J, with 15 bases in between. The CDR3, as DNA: TGTGCCAGCAGTTTGGAGGTGTGGCAGGTTAGCAATCAGCCCCAGCATTTT. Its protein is CASSLEVWQVSNQPQHF.

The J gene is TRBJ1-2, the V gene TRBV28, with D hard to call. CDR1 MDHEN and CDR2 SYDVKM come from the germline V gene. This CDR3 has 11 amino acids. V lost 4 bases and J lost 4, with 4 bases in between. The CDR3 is CASSSSYGYTF. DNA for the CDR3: TGTGCCAGCAGTTCCAGCTATGGCTACACCTTC.

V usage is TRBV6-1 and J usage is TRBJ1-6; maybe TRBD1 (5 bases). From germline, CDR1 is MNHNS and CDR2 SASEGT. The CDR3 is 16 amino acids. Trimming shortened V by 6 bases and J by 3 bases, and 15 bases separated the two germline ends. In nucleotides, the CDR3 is TGTGCCAGCAGAGAAACAGACAGAGTCTATAATTCACCCCTCCACTTT. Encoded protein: CASRETDRVYNSPLHF.

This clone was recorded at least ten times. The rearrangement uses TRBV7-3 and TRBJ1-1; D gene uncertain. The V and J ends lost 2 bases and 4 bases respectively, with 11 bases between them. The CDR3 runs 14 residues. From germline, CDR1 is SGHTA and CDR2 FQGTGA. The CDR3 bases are TGTGCCAGCAGCTTAGATGGTGAGGGCACTGAAGCTTTCTTT. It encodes CASSLDGEGTEAFF.

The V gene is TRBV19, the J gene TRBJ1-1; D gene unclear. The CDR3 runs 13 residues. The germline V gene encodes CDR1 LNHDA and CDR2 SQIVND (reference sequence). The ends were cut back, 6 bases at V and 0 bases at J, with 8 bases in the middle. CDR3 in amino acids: CASRREMNTEAFF. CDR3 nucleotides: TGTGCCAGTAGGCGGGAGATGAACACTGAAGCTTTCTTT.

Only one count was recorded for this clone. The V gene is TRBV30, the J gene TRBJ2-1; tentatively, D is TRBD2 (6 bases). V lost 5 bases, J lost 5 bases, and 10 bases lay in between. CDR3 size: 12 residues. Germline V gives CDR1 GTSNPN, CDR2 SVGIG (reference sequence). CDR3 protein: CAWALANNEQFF. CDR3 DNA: TGTGCCTGGGCTCTAGCGAACAATGAGCAGTTCTTC.

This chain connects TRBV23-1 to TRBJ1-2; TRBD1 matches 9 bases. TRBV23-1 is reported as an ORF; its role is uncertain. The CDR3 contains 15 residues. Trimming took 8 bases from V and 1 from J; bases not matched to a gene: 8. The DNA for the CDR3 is TGCGCCAGCTGCCCGGGACAGGGACTTAACTATGGCTACACCTTC. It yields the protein CASCPGQGLNYGYTF.

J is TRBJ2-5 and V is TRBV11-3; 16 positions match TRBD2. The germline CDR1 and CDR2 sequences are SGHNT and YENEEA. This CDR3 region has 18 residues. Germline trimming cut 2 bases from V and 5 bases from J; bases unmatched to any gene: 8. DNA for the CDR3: TGTGCCAGCAGCTTAAGAGGGACTAGCGGGGGGGCCGGGGAGACCCAGTACTTC. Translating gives CASSLRGTSGGAGETQYF.

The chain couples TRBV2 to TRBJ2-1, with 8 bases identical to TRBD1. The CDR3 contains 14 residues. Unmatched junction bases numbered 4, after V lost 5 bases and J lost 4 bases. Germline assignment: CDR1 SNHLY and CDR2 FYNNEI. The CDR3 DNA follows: TGTGCCAGCAGTAAACAGGGGGAGTACAATGAGCAGTTCTTC. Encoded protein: CASSKQGEYNEQFF. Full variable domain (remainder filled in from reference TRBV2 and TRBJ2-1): EPEVTQTPSHQVTQMGQEVILRCVPISNHLYFYWYRQILGQKVEFLVSFYNNEISEKSEIFDDQFSVERPDGSNFTLKIRSTKLEDSAMYFCASSKQGEYNEQFFGPGTRLTVL.

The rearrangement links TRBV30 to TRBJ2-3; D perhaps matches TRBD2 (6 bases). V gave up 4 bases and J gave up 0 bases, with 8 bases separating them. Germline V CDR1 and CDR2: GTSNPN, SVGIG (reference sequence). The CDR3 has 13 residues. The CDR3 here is CAWTRGSTDTQYF. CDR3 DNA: TGTGCCTGGACACGGGGGAGCACAGATACGCAGTATTTT.

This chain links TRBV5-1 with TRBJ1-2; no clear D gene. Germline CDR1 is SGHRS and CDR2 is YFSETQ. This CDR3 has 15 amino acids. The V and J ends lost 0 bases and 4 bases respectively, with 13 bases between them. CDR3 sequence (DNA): TGCGCCAGCAGCTTGGAACCACCTATGTCCTATGGCTACACCTTC. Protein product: CASSLEPPMSYGYTF.

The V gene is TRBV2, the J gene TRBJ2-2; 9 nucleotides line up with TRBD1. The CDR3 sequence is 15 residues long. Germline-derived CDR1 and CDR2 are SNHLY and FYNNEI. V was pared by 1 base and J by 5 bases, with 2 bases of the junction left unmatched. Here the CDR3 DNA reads TGTGCCAGCAGTGAAGTGACAGGGGGAACCGGGGAGCTGTTTTTT. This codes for CASSEVTGGTGELFF.

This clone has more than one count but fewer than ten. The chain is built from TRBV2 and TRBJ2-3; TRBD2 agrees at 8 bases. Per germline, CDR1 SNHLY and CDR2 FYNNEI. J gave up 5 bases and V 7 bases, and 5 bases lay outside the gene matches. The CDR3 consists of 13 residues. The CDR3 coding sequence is TGTGCCAGCATGAGCGGGAGAGAAGATACGCAGTATTTT. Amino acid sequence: CASMSGREDTQYF.

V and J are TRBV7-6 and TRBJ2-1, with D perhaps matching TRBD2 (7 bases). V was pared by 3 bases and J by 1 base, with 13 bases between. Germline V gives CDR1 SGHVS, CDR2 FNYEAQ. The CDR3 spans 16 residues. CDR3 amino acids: CASSLWGGPSYNEQFF. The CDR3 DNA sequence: TGTGCCAGCAGCTTGTGGGGGGGGCCGTCCTACAATGAGCAGTTCTTC.

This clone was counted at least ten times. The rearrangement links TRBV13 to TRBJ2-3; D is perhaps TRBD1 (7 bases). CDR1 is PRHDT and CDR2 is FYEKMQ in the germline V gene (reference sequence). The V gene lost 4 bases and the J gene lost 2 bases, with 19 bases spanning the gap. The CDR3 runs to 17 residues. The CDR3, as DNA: TGTGCCAGCAGCTCAACCTCGGCAGGGGGGTCCACAGATACGCAGTATTTT. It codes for CASSSTSAGGSTDTQYF. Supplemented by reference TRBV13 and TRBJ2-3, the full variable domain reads AAGVIQSPRHLIKEKRETATLKCYPIPRHDTVYWYQQGPGQDPQFLISFYEKMQSDKGSIPDRFSAQQFSDYHSELNMSSLELGDSALYFCASSSTSAGGSTDTQYFGPGTRLTVL.

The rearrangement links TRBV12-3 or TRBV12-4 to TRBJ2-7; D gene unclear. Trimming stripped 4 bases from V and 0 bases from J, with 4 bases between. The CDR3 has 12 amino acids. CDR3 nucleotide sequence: TGTGCCAGCAGTTCGAGCTCCTACGAGCAGTACTTC. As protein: CASSSSSYEQYF.